The rows below give T cell receptor beta chains drawn from one sample of a study of OX40 agonist ivuxolimab in advanced cancers. This table comes from immunoSEQ multiplex PCR, and its TCRdb copy is limited to in-frame clones, with some not included. Of 35,000 to 55,000 clones in the sample, over 80% are singletons; the top ten hold 5.5% to 7.5%. This specimen was CD4+ or CD8+ T cells sorted from blood, taken in a trial of the OX40 agonist ivuxolimab. These receptors were collected from an adult with an advanced solid tumor such as melanoma, head and neck, liver or kidney cancer. Each CDR3 is given with its conserved first and last residue. The order of the fields is CDR3 DNA, CDR3 protein, D gene, J gene, clone size, V gene. The D gene is left open where the match is weak. Clone size, where shown, is once, few, many, or a class for clones that have expanded.

CDR3 DNA: TGTGCCAGCAGCGTGGGGACCGGGACTAGCGGGCCCTACGAGCAGTACTTC; CDR3 protein: CASSVGTGTSGPYEQYF; D gene: TRBD2; J gene: TRBJ2-7; clone size: .; V gene: TRBV9
CDR3 DNA: TGTGCCAGCAGGGGGGGACGGCGGGGCACAGATACGCAGTATTTT; CDR3 protein: CASRGGRRGTDTQYF; D gene: .; J gene: TRBJ2-3; clone size: .; V gene: TRBV28
CDR3 DNA: TGTGCCTGCAGACAGGGAGTTCGGACTGAAGCTTTCTTT; CDR3 protein: CACRQGVRTEAFF; D gene: TRBD1; J gene: TRBJ1-1; clone size: .; V gene: TRBV30
CDR3 DNA: TGTGCCAGCAGCTTTAGAAAGGGCGGGACAGATACGCAGTATTTT; CDR3 protein: CASSFRKGGTDTQYF; D gene: .; J gene: TRBJ2-3; clone size: .; V gene: TRBV5-4
CDR3 DNA: TGCGCCAGCAGCTTGTCCCCCTTAAATTCACCCCTCCACTTT; CDR3 protein: CASSLSPLNSPLHF; D gene: .; J gene: TRBJ1-6; clone size: .; V gene: TRBV5-1
CDR3 DNA: TGTGCCAGCAGCTTAAACTATGGCTACACCTTC; CDR3 protein: CASSLNYGYTF; D gene: .; J gene: TRBJ1-2; clone size: .; V gene: TRBV7-9
CDR3 DNA: TGTGCCAGCAGCGTTCGGGACGGGTCCTACGAGCAGTACTTC; CDR3 protein: CASSVRDGSYEQYF; D gene: .; J gene: TRBJ2-7; clone size: .; V gene: TRBV7-2
CDR3 DNA: TGTGCCAGCAGTGATCCCGGGGGCGCGGGGGAGACCCAGTACTTC; CDR3 protein: CASSDPGGAGETQYF; D gene: .; J gene: TRBJ2-5; clone size: .; V gene: TRBV2
CDR3 DNA: TGTGCCAGCGGGGTCAGGGGCCAAGAGACCCAGTACTTC; CDR3 protein: CASGVRGQETQYF; D gene: .; J gene: TRBJ2-5; clone size: .; V gene: TRBV2
CDR3 DNA: TGTGCCAGCAGACCCGTAGGGGGGAGCTCCTACAATGAGCAGTTCTTC; CDR3 protein: CASRPVGGSSYNEQFF; D gene: .; J gene: TRBJ2-1; clone size: .; V gene: TRBV27
CDR3 DNA: TGCGCCAGCAGCCCCCTTAGCGGGAGTGGCTACGAGCAGTACTTC; CDR3 protein: CASSPLSGSGYEQYF; D gene: TRBD2; J gene: TRBJ2-7; clone size: .; V gene: TRBV5-1
CDR3 DNA: TGTGCCAGCAGCCCGGACCGACAGGGAGGAGGCTACACCTTC; CDR3 protein: CASSPDRQGGGYTF; D gene: TRBD1; J gene: TRBJ1-2; clone size: .; V gene: TRBV13
CDR3 DNA: TGTGCCAGCAGTGCCCGGACGGTTGGCAATCAGCCCCAGCATTTT; CDR3 protein: CASSARTVGNQPQHF; D gene: .; J gene: TRBJ1-5; clone size: .; V gene: TRBV28
CDR3 DNA: TGTGCCAGTTTTGGCGGGGTCACAGATACGCAGTATTTT; CDR3 protein: CASFGGVTDTQYF; D gene: .; J gene: TRBJ2-3; clone size: .; V gene: TRBV2
CDR3 DNA: TGTGCCAGCCTCCCGACAGGACCCTCCTACGAGCAGTACTTC; CDR3 protein: CASLPTGPSYEQYF; D gene: .; J gene: TRBJ2-7; clone size: .; V gene: TRBV2
CDR3 DNA: TGTGCCAGCAGTGGGACGGGGCACAATGAGCAGTTCTTC; CDR3 protein: CASSGTGHNEQFF; D gene: .; J gene: TRBJ2-1; clone size: .; V gene: TRBV25-1
CDR3 DNA: TGTGCCAGCAGCTTAAGCTCCGGACAGGGGGTCTACAATGAGCAGTTCTTC; CDR3 protein: CASSLSSGQGVYNEQFF; D gene: TRBD1; J gene: TRBJ2-1; clone size: .; V gene: TRBV7-2
CDR3 DNA: TGTGCCTGGAGTGACCCGACAGGGGGCGCGCCCCAGCATTTT; CDR3 protein: CAWSDPTGGAPQHF; D gene: TRBD1; J gene: TRBJ1-5; clone size: .; V gene: TRBV30
CDR3 DNA: TGTGCCATCAGTGAGTCCCGACCTGATCAGCCCCAGCATTTT; CDR3 protein: CAISESRPDQPQHF; D gene: .; J gene: TRBJ1-5; clone size: .; V gene: TRBV10-3
CDR3 DNA: TGTGCCAGCAGGAGGGGGCGGGGGAAAGAAACCGAGCAGTACTTC; CDR3 protein: CASRRGRGKETEQYF; D gene: .; J gene: TRBJ2-7; clone size: .; V gene: TRBV2
CDR3 DNA: TGTGCCAGCAGCTTGGGCGGGAGGACTACAGATACGCAGTATTTT; CDR3 protein: CASSLGGRTTDTQYF; D gene: TRBD2; J gene: TRBJ2-3; clone size: .; V gene: TRBV5-4
CDR3 DNA: TGTGCCATCAGAGAGACTGAATTGAACACTGAAGCTTTCTTT; CDR3 protein: CAIRETELNTEAFF; D gene: .; J gene: TRBJ1-1; clone size: .; V gene: TRBV10-3
CDR3 DNA: TGTGCCAGCAGTTGGGGTGGGGCACGGAACACTGAAGCTTTCTTT; CDR3 protein: CASSWGGARNTEAFF; D gene: .; J gene: TRBJ1-1; clone size: .; V gene: TRBV27
CDR3 DNA: TGCAGCATTAAAAGGGGACTAGCGAACAATGAGCAGTTCTTC; CDR3 protein: CSIKRGLANNEQFF; D gene: TRBD2; J gene: TRBJ2-1; clone size: .; V gene: TRBV29-1
CDR3 DNA: TGTGCCAGCAGTTACGGGCAGGAAAGCAATCAGCCCCAGCATTTT; CDR3 protein: CASSYGQESNQPQHF; D gene: .; J gene: TRBJ1-5; clone size: .; V gene: TRBV6-6
CDR3 DNA: TGTGCCAGCAGCTACTTGGGACTAGCGTCCTACGAGCAGTACTTC; CDR3 protein: CASSYLGLASYEQYF; D gene: TRBD2; J gene: TRBJ2-7; clone size: once; V gene: TRBV5-4
CDR3 DNA: TGTGCCAGTAGTATAGATCGGGGAGGAGGTCAGCCCCAGCATTTT; CDR3 protein: CASSIDRGGGQPQHF; D gene: .; J gene: TRBJ1-5; clone size: .; V gene: TRBV19
CDR3 DNA: TGTGCCAGCAGCTTTCGGGAATCCTACAATGAGCAGTTCTTC; CDR3 protein: CASSFRESYNEQFF; D gene: .; J gene: TRBJ2-1; clone size: .; V gene: TRBV11-3
CDR3 DNA: TGTGCCAGCAGTTTTGCTGGACAGGCGACTGAAGCTTTCTTT; CDR3 protein: CASSFAGQATEAFF; D gene: TRBD1; J gene: TRBJ1-1; clone size: .; V gene: TRBV28
CDR3 DNA: TGTGCCAGCTCACCACGCAGTGGACTAGCCGTCAATGAGCAGTTCTTC; CDR3 protein: CASSPRSGLAVNEQFF; D gene: TRBD2; J gene: TRBJ2-1; clone size: .; V gene: TRBV18
CDR3 DNA: TGCGCCAGCAGCTCGCTGCGCCAGGGTCAAAACTACGAGCAGTACTTC; CDR3 protein: CASSSLRQGQNYEQYF; D gene: .; J gene: TRBJ2-7; clone size: .; V gene: TRBV5-1
CDR3 DNA: TGTGCCAGCAGTTTGAGAGGAAACTATGGCTACACCTTC; CDR3 protein: CASSLRGNYGYTF; D gene: .; J gene: TRBJ1-2; clone size: .; V gene: TRBV27
CDR3 DNA: TGCGCCAGCAGGCCAGGGGGCCAAGAGACCCAGTACTTC; CDR3 protein: CASRPGGQETQYF; D gene: TRBD1; J gene: TRBJ2-5; clone size: .; V gene: TRBV5-1
CDR3 DNA: TGCAGCGTTGCAGCCCAGAATGGCTACACCTTC; CDR3 protein: CSVAAQNGYTF; D gene: .; J gene: TRBJ1-2; clone size: .; V gene: TRBV29-1
CDR3 DNA: TGTGCCAGCAGTGAGCCCAAATCAAGCACAGATACGCAGTATTTT; CDR3 protein: CASSEPKSSTDTQYF; D gene: .; J gene: TRBJ2-3; clone size: .; V gene: TRBV5-4
CDR3 DNA: TGTGCCAGTAGTCCGGACAGGGGGCAGAACACTGAAGCTTTCTTT; CDR3 protein: CASSPDRGQNTEAFF; D gene: TRBD1; J gene: TRBJ1-1; clone size: .; V gene: TRBV19
CDR3 DNA: TGTGCCAGCAGTTACGGGACTAGCGGGATGTGGGAGCAGTACTTC; CDR3 protein: CASSYGTSGMWEQYF; D gene: TRBD2; J gene: TRBJ2-7; clone size: .; V gene: TRBV6-5
CDR3 DNA: TGTGCCAGCAGCCGGGGGGCCCTCAGCGGGGAGCTGTTTTTT; CDR3 protein: CASSRGALSGELFF; D gene: .; J gene: TRBJ2-2; clone size: .; V gene: TRBV11-3
CDR3 DNA: TGTGCCAGCAGTTTAGTCGGGGAGCGGGAATCGACCCAGTACTTC; CDR3 protein: CASSLVGERESTQYF; D gene: TRBD2; J gene: TRBJ2-5; clone size: .; V gene: TRBV28
CDR3 DNA: TGCGCCAGCAGCTACAAGACGGGGGAGCAGTTCTTC; CDR3 protein: CASSYKTGEQFF; D gene: .; J gene: TRBJ2-1; clone size: .; V gene: TRBV5-1
CDR3 DNA: TGTGCCTGGAGTTGGACTAGCCTATTTGACGAGCAGTACTTC; CDR3 protein: CAWSWTSLFDEQYF; D gene: TRBD2; J gene: TRBJ2-7; clone size: .; V gene: TRBV30
CDR3 DNA: TGTGCCAGCCGAAAGGACCTTCACCAAGAGACCCAGTACTTC; CDR3 protein: CASRKDLHQETQYF; D gene: .; J gene: TRBJ2-5; clone size: .; V gene: TRBV25-1
CDR3 DNA: TGCGCCAGCAGGGTTAACGCGGGCAATCAGCCCCAGCATTTT; CDR3 protein: CASRVNAGNQPQHF; D gene: .; J gene: TRBJ1-5; clone size: .; V gene: TRBV10-2
CDR3 DNA: TGTGCCAGCACCGACAGGACGAGGGAGACCCAGTACTTC; CDR3 protein: CASTDRTRETQYF; D gene: .; J gene: TRBJ2-5; clone size: .; V gene: TRBV7-9
CDR3 DNA: TGTGCCAGCAGTGGCGACAGGGGACGAGAGGAGCAGTACTTC; CDR3 protein: CASSGDRGREEQYF; D gene: TRBD1; J gene: TRBJ2-7; clone size: .; V gene: TRBV6-5
CDR3 DNA: TGTGCTAGCAGCCCGACTAGGGCAGCGTACAATGAGCAGTTCTTC; CDR3 protein: CASSPTRAAYNEQFF; D gene: .; J gene: TRBJ2-1; clone size: .; V gene: TRBV7-7
CDR3 DNA: TGTGCCAGCAGACTAGCGGCCTCCTACGAGCAGTACTTC; CDR3 protein: CASRLAASYEQYF; D gene: TRBD2; J gene: TRBJ2-7; clone size: .; V gene: TRBV11-2
CDR3 DNA: TGCGCCAGCAGCTTGGCTCCGGGGGACCACGAGCAGTACTTC; CDR3 protein: CASSLAPGDHEQYF; D gene: .; J gene: TRBJ2-7; clone size: .; V gene: TRBV5-1
CDR3 DNA: TGCGCCAGCAGCTTTGGTGACAGGGGTGATGGCTACACCTTC; CDR3 protein: CASSFGDRGDGYTF; D gene: TRBD1; J gene: TRBJ1-2; clone size: .; V gene: TRBV5-1
CDR3 DNA: TGTGCCAGCAGCTCGGCCACAGGGGGGTCCTACAATGAGCAGTTCTTC; CDR3 protein: CASSSATGGSYNEQFF; D gene: TRBD1; J gene: TRBJ2-1; clone size: .; V gene: TRBV5-4
CDR3 DNA: TGTGCCAGCAGGCCGGGGGCCCGGGAGACCCAGTACTTC; CDR3 protein: CASRPGARETQYF; D gene: .; J gene: TRBJ2-5; clone size: few; V gene: TRBV6-5
CDR3 DNA: TGTGCCAGCACCGAGACAGGGGCGAACGGTGAGGCTTTCTTT; CDR3 protein: CASTETGANGEAFF; D gene: TRBD1; J gene: TRBJ1-1; clone size: .; V gene: TRBV2
CDR3 DNA: TGTGCCAGCAGCTCCCGAGGAGGCAGCTCCTACGAGCAGTACTTC; CDR3 protein: CASSSRGGSSYEQYF; D gene: .; J gene: TRBJ2-7; clone size: .; V gene: TRBV11-2
CDR3 DNA: TGTGCCAGCTCCCTCGCGGGAATGGGTTACAATGAGCAGTTCTTC; CDR3 protein: CASSLAGMGYNEQFF; D gene: .; J gene: TRBJ2-1; clone size: .; V gene: TRBV18
CDR3 DNA: TGTGCCAGCAGCTTGGTCGCGGGAGGAAACTCCTACGAGCAGTACTTC; CDR3 protein: CASSLVAGGNSYEQYF; D gene: TRBD2; J gene: TRBJ2-7; clone size: .; V gene: TRBV5-4
CDR3 DNA: TGTGCCAGCAGCTTGGGGACTAGCGGGGGGCAAGAGACCCAGTACTTC; CDR3 protein: CASSLGTSGGQETQYF; D gene: TRBD2; J gene: TRBJ2-5; clone size: .; V gene: TRBV11-3
CDR3 DNA: TGTGCCAGCAGCTTGACAGGAGTCTATGGCTACACCTTC; CDR3 protein: CASSLTGVYGYTF; D gene: .; J gene: TRBJ1-2; clone size: .; V gene: TRBV13
CDR3 DNA: TGTGCCAGTAGTATCAGTACCCTACACACATCGGAGCAGTACTTC; CDR3 protein: CASSISTLHTSEQYF; D gene: .; J gene: TRBJ2-7; clone size: .; V gene: TRBV19